The rows below give T cell receptor beta chains drawn from one sample of a study of blood T cell repertoires in COVID-19. The protocol was immunoSEQ multiplex PCR, while the TCRdb copy is restricted to in-frame clones and leaves out a portion. Among fewer than 200,000 clones listed, roughly 91% were seen once. The specimen sequenced was peripheral blood. Receptors were obtained from a man between 18 and 35 years old with COVID-19, enrolled during active disease. The CDR3 runs from the conserved cysteine through the conserved F or W. The order of the fields is J gene, V gene, D gene, clone size, CDR3 protein, CDR3 DNA. A D gene is named only where the DNA matches it firmly. Size values are once, few and many counts, or a class for expanded clones, and some rows have none.

>TRBJ1-1|TRBV6-6|NA|NA
CASTVNTEAFF
TGTGCCAGCACTGTCAACACTGAAGCTTTCTTT
>TRBJ2-7|TRBV9|NA|NA
CASSHSGDATYEQYF
TGTGCCAGCAGCCATAGTGGAGACGCCACCTACGAGCAGTACTTC
>TRBJ2-5|TRBV7-6|TRBD2|NA
CASSVGLAATSGTQYF
TGTGCCAGCAGCGTTGGACTAGCGGCTACCTCAGGGACCCAGTACTTC
>TRBJ1-4|TRBV21-1|NA|NA
CASRTERITNNEKLLF
TGTGCCAGCAGGACAGAGAGAATTACTAATAATGAAAAACTGCTTTTT
>TRBJ1-6|TRBV6-5|NA|NA
CASSYQSRTANSPLHF
TGTGCCAGCAGTTACCAATCTAGGACAGCAAATTCACCCCTCCACTTT
>TRBJ1-1|TRBV4-1|NA|NA
CASSQVSGRGVAFF
TGCGCCAGCAGCCAAGTCTCCGGGAGGGGGGTAGCTTTCTTT
>TRBJ1-1|TRBV2|TRBD1|NA
CASSAGQGGSTEAFF
TGTGCCAGCAGTGCGGGACAGGGGGGAAGCACTGAAGCTTTCTTT
>TRBJ1-5|TRBV6-5|TRBD1|once
CASSSGTGRHQPQHF
TGTGCCAGCAGCTCTGGGACAGGGAGGCATCAGCCCCAGCATTTT
>TRBJ1-1|TRBV7-2|NA|NA
CASSLWGERYTEAFF
TGTGCCAGCAGCTTATGGGGGGAGCGTTACACTGAAGCTTTCTTT
>TRBJ1-2|TRBV19|TRBD1|NA
CASRTRDRGLYGYTF
TGTGCCAGTAGGACCCGGGACAGGGGGCTATATGGCTACACCTTC
>TRBJ1-5|TRBV15|NA|NA
CATSIDRYNQPQHF
TGTGCCACCAGCATTGACAGGTACAATCAGCCCCAGCATTTT
>TRBJ2-1|TRBV28|TRBD2|NA
CAGSSLAGARNEQFF
TGTGCCGGCTCTTCCCTAGCGGGAGCCCGCAATGAGCAGTTCTTC
>TRBJ1-3|TRBV29-1|NA|NA
CSVRRGSGNTIYF
TGCAGCGTCCGAAGGGGATCTGGAAACACCATATATTTT
>TRBJ2-6|TRBV28|TRBD1|NA
CASSFPSPGGWLSGANVLTF
TGTGCCAGCAGTTTCCCATCCCCAGGGGGCTGGCTCTCTGGGGCCAACGTCCTGACTTTC
>TRBJ1-1|TRBV18|TRBD1|NA
CASSLRTGENTEAFF
TGTGCCAGCTCACTCAGGACAGGGGAAAACACTGAAGCTTTCTTT
>TRBJ1-1|TRBV29-1|NA|NA
CSVAGLSNTEAFF
TGCAGCGTTGCTGGGCTCTCGAACACTGAAGCTTTCTTT
>TRBJ2-7|TRBV3-1/TRBV3-2|NA|NA
CASSLGPKAYEQYF
TGTGCCAGCAGCCTTGGGCCCAAGGCATACGAGCAGTACTTC
>TRBJ1-2|TRBV9|TRBD1|NA
CASSETDRVDYGYTF
TGTGCCAGCAGCGAGACGGACAGGGTTGACTATGGCTACACCTTC
>TRBJ2-1|TRBV19|TRBD2|NA
CASSIASGNEQFF
TGTGCCAGTAGTATAGCTAGCGGCAATGAGCAGTTCTTC
>TRBJ2-3|TRBV19|TRBD2|NA
CASSSAGGLAGNTQYF
TGTGCCAGTAGCTCGGCCGGGGGTCTAGCGGGCAATACGCAGTATTTT
>TRBJ1-2|TRBV2|TRBD1|NA
CASRSSTGVYGYTF
TGTGCCAGCAGGAGTTCTACAGGGGTCTATGGCTACACCTTC
>TRBJ2-3|TRBV29-1|NA|NA
CSGTPVRTDTQYF
TGCAGCGGCACGCCCGTCCGGACAGATACGCAGTATTTT
>TRBJ2-1|TRBV5-6|TRBD2|NA
CASLRTSGRAGSYNEQFF
TGTGCCAGCCTTAGAACTAGCGGGAGGGCCGGGTCCTACAATGAGCAGTTCTTC
>TRBJ1-1|TRBV27|NA|NA
CASSSPPNEAFF
TGTGCCAGCAGTTCCCCCCCGAATGAGGCTTTCTTT
>TRBJ2-1|TRBV11-2|NA|NA
CASSSLVADGKSNEQFF
TGTGCCAGCAGTTCCCTTGTAGCTGACGGGAAGTCAAATGAGCAGTTCTTC
>TRBJ1-3|TRBV24-1|NA|NA
CATSDLSGNTIYF
TGTGCCACCAGTGATCTCTCTGGAAACACCATATATTTT
>TRBJ1-1|TRBV24-1|TRBD1|NA
CATSYDRGTEAFF
TGTGCCACCAGTTATGACAGGGGCACTGAAGCTTTCTTT
>TRBJ2-2|TRBV28|TRBD2|NA
CASRYGLAARSGELFF
TGTGCCAGCAGGTACGGACTAGCGGCCAGGTCCGGGGAGCTGTTTTTT
>TRBJ1-6|TRBV7-8|TRBD1|NA
CASSASRQGASYNSPLHF
TGTGCCAGCAGCGCTAGTCGACAGGGGGCTAGCTATAATTCACCCCTCCACTTT
>TRBJ2-6|TRBV5-1|NA|NA
CASSPQSSGANVLTF
TGCGCCAGCAGCCCACAGAGCTCTGGGGCCAACGTCCTGACTTTC
>TRBJ2-2|TRBV30|TRBD2|NA
CAGVAGGTGELFF
TGTGCTGGGGTAGCGGGAGGGACCGGGGAGCTGTTTTTT
>TRBJ1-1|TRBV9|NA|NA
CASSVQVHTEAFF
TGTGCCAGCAGCGTACAGGTTCACACTGAAGCTTTCTTT
>TRBJ2-1|TRBV5-4|NA|NA
CASSLSARRHEQFF
TGTGCCAGCAGCTTGAGCGCTAGACGCCATGAGCAGTTCTTC
>TRBJ1-2|TRBV27|TRBD1|NA
CASRGTGGYGYTF
TGTGCCAGCAGGGGAACAGGGGGCTATGGCTACACCTTC
>TRBJ1-1|TRBV6-5|TRBD1|NA
CASRGQGKTEAFF
TGTGCCAGCAGAGGACAGGGAAAAACTGAAGCTTTCTTT
>TRBJ2-7|TRBV29-1|TRBD2|NA
CSVASGTSYEQYF
TGCAGCGTTGCTAGCGGGACCTCCTACGAGCAGTACTTC
>TRBJ2-2|TRBV19|TRBD2|NA
CASSLRLARAPGELFF
TGTGCCAGTAGTCTCCGACTAGCGAGGGCCCCCGGGGAGCTGTTTTTT
>TRBJ2-2|TRBV19|NA|once
CASSIAAQPNTGELFF
TGTGCCAGTAGTATAGCGGCACAGCCGAACACCGGGGAGCTGTTTTTT
>TRBJ1-2|TRBV5-6|NA|NA
CASMGSGSNYGYTF
TGTGCCAGCATGGGGAGTGGTTCGAACTATGGCTACACCTTC
>TRBJ2-7|TRBV13|TRBD2|NA
CASSTTGTSGRLYEQYF
TGTGCCAGCAGCACCACCGGGACTAGCGGGAGGTTGTACGAGCAGTACTTC
>TRBJ2-1|TRBV11-2|NA|NA
CASSPGRSGAPLEQFF
TGTGCCAGCAGCCCTGGTCGGTCAGGGGCCCCTCTTGAGCAGTTCTTC
>TRBJ2-1|TRBV13|TRBD2|NA
CASRLAGGNEQFF
TGTGCCAGCAGGCTAGCGGGGGGGAATGAGCAGTTCTTC
>TRBJ2-7|TRBV19|TRBD2|NA
CASSISGGGHFYSSYEQYF
TGTGCCAGTAGTATCTCGGGGGGAGGCCATTTCTATTCCTCCTACGAGCAGTACTTC
>TRBJ2-2|TRBV4-2|TRBD1|NA
CASSQNPGTVNTGELFF
TGTGCCAGCAGCCAAAATCCCGGGACAGTAAACACCGGGGAGCTGTTTTTT
>TRBJ2-3|TRBV4-1|NA|NA
CASSQEWLAEGGTDTQYF
TGCGCCAGCAGCCAAGAGTGGCTAGCGGAAGGGGGGACAGATACGCAGTATTTT
>TRBJ1-4|TRBV12-5|NA|NA
CASGFKLTLF
TGTGCTAGTGGTTTTAAGTTAACTCTCTTT
>TRBJ2-1|TRBV19|NA|NA
CASSMKGSAYNEQFF
TGTGCCAGTAGTATGAAAGGGAGCGCCTACAATGAGCAGTTCTTC
>TRBJ2-3|TRBV5-6|NA|NA
CASSLGWAGDSTDTQYF
TGTGCCAGCAGCTTGGGGTGGGCAGGGGACAGCACAGATACGCAGTATTTT
>TRBJ2-1|TRBV18|TRBD2|NA
CASSPRLAGYNEQFF
TGTGCCAGCTCACCCCGACTAGCGGGATACAATGAGCAGTTCTTC
>TRBJ1-1|TRBV5-6|NA|NA
CASSLPGRALPPFF
TGTGCCAGCAGCTTACCCGGGCGGGCCCTCCCCCCTTTCTTT
>TRBJ2-7|TRBV6-5|TRBD2|NA
CASSTLAGAYEQYF
TGTGCCAGCAGCACACTAGCGGGAGCCTACGAGCAGTACTTC
>TRBJ2-3|TRBV11-1|TRBD2|few
CASRTLAELTDTQYF
TGTGCCAGCAGGACACTAGCGGAGCTGACAGATACGCAGTATTTT
>TRBJ1-4|TRBV30|NA|NA
CAWRPGVATNEKLFF
TGTGCCTGGCGGCCGGGGGTCGCAACTAATGAAAAACTGTTTTTT
>TRBJ2-3|TRBV13|TRBD1|NA
CASSPRDRNTDTQYF
TGTGCCAGCAGCCCCCGGGACAGAAACACAGATACGCAGTATTTT
>TRBJ2-1|TRBV18|TRBD1|NA
CASSLTGGRDEQFF
TGTGCCAGCTCACTTACAGGGGGTCGGGATGAGCAGTTCTTC